This T cell receptor (beta chain) was retrieved from a study of blood T cell repertoires in COVID-19. The junction had 8 bases not matched to a gene; V was cut back by 3 bases and J by 6 bases. CDR1 and CDR2 (germline): LGHDT, YNNKEL (reference sequence). This CDR3 contains 16 residues. The table came from immunoSEQ multiplex PCR; TCRdb's copy has only in-frame clones and leaves some out. This sample has a few hundred thousand clones, with roughly 90% found just once. The sequencing sample was made of peripheral blood. V usage is TRBV3-1 (or the pseudogene TRBV3-2) and J usage is TRBJ1-6; 7 bases are shared with TRBD1. This receptor was taken from a man aged 45-65 years with acute or convalescent COVID-19. The CDR3 DNA reads as TGTGCCAGCAGCCAGCCTCCGGGACAGATTAATTCACCCCTCCACTTT. As protein: CASSQPPGQINSPLHF.